The next 4 T cell receptor beta chains were all read from a single sample in a study of blood T cell repertoires in COVID-19. Sequenced by immunoSEQ multiplex PCR; TCRdb stores in-frame clones only, minus some. The sample yields around 110,000 clones, about 80% seen once. Sequenced sample: peripheral blood. Receptors originate from a man between 65 and 85 years old with acute or convalescent COVID-19.

There are a few counts of this clone. This chain connects TRBV5-4 to TRBJ2-2; 9 bases map to TRBD2. The CDR3 runs 16 residues. V lost 0 bases, J lost 2 bases, and 2 bases stayed unmatched. CDR1 and CDR2 from the germline V gene are SGHNT and YYREEE (reference sequence). The CDR3, as DNA: TGTGCCAGCAGCTTGGCTAGCGGGGTCAACACCGGGGAGCTGTTTTTT. Translation: CASSLASGVNTGELFF. Combining the CDR3 with reference TRBV5-4 and TRBJ2-2 gives the whole variable domain ETGVTQSPTHLIKTRGQQVTLRCSSQSGHNTVSWYQQALGQGPQFIFQYYREEENGRGNFPPRFSGLQFPNYSSELNVNALELDDSALYLCASSLASGVNTGELFFGEGSRLTVL.

The CDR3 here is CASSTSGPTDTQYF. Here the CDR3 DNA reads TGCGCCAGCAGTACTAGCGGACCCACAGATACGCAGTATTTT. The V call is TRBV10-1, the J call TRBJ2-3; 8 bases align to TRBD2. The CDR3 runs 14 residues. V dropped 5 bases and J dropped 2; count of bases not matched to a gene: 3. CDR1 and CDR2 from the germline V gene are WNHNN and SYGVQD (reference sequence).

In this sample, this clone turned up many times. This chain connects TRBV5-4 to TRBJ2-5, with 12 bases lining up with TRBD2. V lost 2 bases to trimming and J lost 5 bases; unmatched junction nucleotides: 4. The CDR3 is made up of 15 amino acids. Germline values: CDR1 SGHNT, CDR2 YYREEE (reference sequence). The CDR3 bases are TGTGCCAGCAGCTTAAGGACTAGCGGGGTCGAGACCCAGTACTTC. Protein product: CASSLRTSGVETQYF.

The CDR3 is CASRGQGGTEAFF. CDR3 nucleotides: TGCGCCAGCAGAGGACAGGGAGGGACTGAAGCTTTCTTT. The chain joins TRBV10-2 to TRBJ1-1; 8 bases are shared with TRBD1. This CDR3 comprises 13 residues. Trimming took 6 bases from V and 5 from J; bases not matched to a gene: 5. Germline V gene lookup returns CDR1 WSHSY and CDR2 SAAADI.